What follows are 15 T cell receptor beta chains derived from one specimen sequenced in a study of cytomegalovirus exposure and HLA in healthy donors. Repertoires were generated with immunoSEQ multiplex PCR, while TCRdb's copy carries only in-frame clones and drops some. The repertoire consists of some 310,000 clones, with approximately 86% occurring once and the leading ten covering roughly 0.96%. The sample taken for sequencing was PBMCs. These TCRs come from a man aged 30 to 45 in good health and CMV-seronegative.

CDR3 nucleotides: TGTGCCAGCAGCCTCGCGACAGGGAGCTACGAGCAGTACTTC. It specifies CASSLATGSYEQYF. The chain joins TRBV11-2 to TRBJ2-7, with 7 nucleotides matching TRBD1. This CDR3 region has 14 residues. Germline-derived CDR1 and CDR2 are SGHAT and FQNNGV. J was trimmed by 3 bases and V by 5 bases; bases with no gene match: 7.

This chain connects TRBV18 to TRBJ1-4; 10 bases agree with TRBD1. Looked up from germline, CDR1 is KGHSH and CDR2 is LQKENI. The CDR3 is made up of 14 amino acids. V lost 4 bases and J lost 7; bases outside the gene matches: 3. The CDR3 DNA reads TGTGCCAGCTCACGGACAGGGGGGAGTGAAAAACTGTTTTTT. As protein: CASSRTGGSEKLFF.

The rearrangement joins TRBV5-4 to TRBJ1-1, with D hard to call. The germline V gene encodes CDR1 SGHNT and CDR2 YYREEE (reference sequence). The CDR3 runs 13 residues. V was trimmed by 2 bases and J by 1 base, leaving 6 bases between them. CDR3 in amino acids: CASSFRGNTEAFF. The CDR3 DNA reads TGTGCCAGCAGCTTCCGAGGGAACACTGAAGCTTTCTTT.

CDR3 DNA sequence: TGTGCCAGCATGAAAGAAGCGGGGGCCCTCGTCCCCACAGATACGCAGTATTTT. This sequence encodes CASMKEAGALVPTDTQYF. The V gene is TRBV5-4, the J gene TRBJ2-3; 8 bases map to TRBD2. The V gene end was trimmed by 6 bases and the J gene end by 2 bases; junction bases not matched to a gene: 17. The CDR3 is 18 residues long. CDR1 SGHNT and CDR2 YYREEE come from the germline V gene (reference sequence). Drawing the rest from reference TRBV5-4 and TRBJ2-3, the complete variable domain is ETGVTQSPTHLIKTRGQQVTLRCSSQSGHNTVSWYQQALGQGPQFIFQYYREEENGRGNFPPRFSGLQFPNYSSELNVNALELDDSALYLCASMKEAGALVPTDTQYFGPGTRLTVL.

The chain has TRBV5-6 and TRBJ2-2, with 7 bases identical to TRBD1. Trimming removed 4 bases from V and 5 bases from J; junction bases left unmatched: 5. In germline, CDR1 is SGHDT, CDR2 YYEEEE. The CDR3 is made up of 14 amino acids. The CDR3 DNA follows: TGTGCCAGCAGCGAGACAGGGCGGACCGGGGAGCTGTTTTTT. This gives the protein CASSETGRTGELFF.

J is TRBJ2-1 and V is TRBV7-6, with D possibly matching TRBD1 (5 bases). The CDR3 totals 15 residues. Trimming removed 5 bases from V and 2 bases from J, with 13 bases in between. Looked up from germline, CDR1 is SGHVS and CDR2 is FNYEAQ. The DNA for the CDR3 is TGTGCCAGCAGCCAGCTATTGACAGCCTACAATGAGCAGTTCTTC. This sequence encodes CASSQLLTAYNEQFF.

The J gene is TRBJ1-2, the V gene TRBV7-9; 11 nucleotides line up with TRBD1. CDR3 length: 18 amino acids. Trimming removed 2 bases from V and 7 bases from J; junction bases left unmatched: 15. CDR1 is SEHNR and CDR2 is FQNEAQ in the germline V gene (reference sequence). The CDR3 here is CASSLSSGTGGLRAGYTF. DNA for the CDR3: TGTGCCAGCAGCTTATCCTCCGGGACAGGGGGACTGAGAGCTGGCTACACCTTC.

The V gene is TRBV2, the J gene TRBJ1-1, with unresolved D. V dropped 7 bases and J dropped 0 bases, with 9 bases sitting between them. The CDR3 extends over 13 amino acids. Germline lookup yields CDR1 SNHLY and CDR2 FYNNEI. CDR3 sequence reads: CASTPVLNTEAFF. CDR3 nucleotides: TGTGCCAGCACACCAGTCTTGAACACTGAAGCTTTCTTT. Drawing the rest from reference TRBV2 and TRBJ1-1, the complete variable domain is EPEVTQTPSHQVTQMGQEVILRCVPISNHLYFYWYRQILGQKVEFLVSFYNNEISEKSEIFDDQFSVERPDGSNFTLKIRSTKLEDSAMYFCASTPVLNTEAFFGQGTRLTVV.

The chain employs TRBV29-1 and TRBJ2-1; D is possibly TRBD2 (6 bases). CDR3 length equals 14 residues. V lost 4 bases, J lost 5 bases, and 15 bases lay in between. CDR1 is SQVTM, CDR2 ANQGSEA, per germline. CDR3 sequence reads: CSVVSREVDNEQFF. CDR3 DNA sequence: TGCAGCGTTGTGTCCAGGGAGGTCGACAATGAGCAGTTCTTC.

The CDR3 sequence: CASSQNYGRGIGELFF. CDR3 sequence (DNA): TGTGCCAGCAGCCAGAACTACGGGAGAGGTATCGGGGAGCTGTTTTTT. The V and J genes are TRBV14 and TRBJ2-2; D is perhaps TRBD2 (6 bases). Trimming shortened V by 3 bases and J by 7 bases, and 18 bases separated the two germline ends. Germline V CDR1 and CDR2: SGHDN, FVKESK. The CDR3 is 16 residues long.

V gene TRBV30 combines with J gene TRBJ2-3; D not certain. Germline-derived CDR1 and CDR2 are GTSNPN and SVGIG (reference sequence). V lost 5 bases to trimming and J lost 0 bases, with 9 bases between them. This CDR3 is built from 13 residues. CDR3 residues: CAWDLVSTDTQYF. CDR3 DNA: TGTGCCTGGGACTTGGTTAGCACAGATACGCAGTATTTT. The full variable domain, rest sourced from reference TRBV30 and TRBJ2-3, is SQTIHQWPATLVQPVGSPLSLECTVEGTSNPNLYWYRQAAGRGLQLLFYSVGIGQISSEVPQNLSASRPQDRQFILSSKKLLLSDSGFYLCAWDLVSTDTQYFGPGTRLTVL.

The rearrangement links TRBV5-4 to TRBJ2-7; D possibly corresponds to TRBD1 (6 bases). The CDR3 has 15 residues. CDR1 and CDR2 (germline): SGHNT, YYREEE (reference sequence). V was shortened by 2 bases and J by 5 bases, with 17 bases between the two germline ends. In DNA, the CDR3 is TGTGCCAGCAGCTTATGGGGGCGGGTCGGAAACGAGCAGTACTTC. Translated, it gives CASSLWGRVGNEQYF.

V gene TRBV5-1 combines with J gene TRBJ1-4; 9 bases line up with TRBD1. Germline values: CDR1 SGHRS, CDR2 YFSETQ. Unmatched junction bases numbered 3, after V lost 4 bases and J lost 5 bases. The CDR3 consists of 14 residues. The CDR3 here is CASSPGTGNEKLFF. Written as DNA, the CDR3 is TGCGCCAGCAGCCCCGGGACAGGGAATGAAAAACTGTTTTTT.

This clone was seen once. The chain has TRBV5-1 and TRBJ1-2, with 7 bases lining up with TRBD1. The CDR3 extends over 16 amino acids. Trimming at V came to 0 bases and at J to 5 bases, leaving 10 bases not matched to a gene. CDR1 and CDR2 from the germline V gene are SGHRS and YFSETQ. CDR3 region: CASSLDPDRVLYGYTF. In nucleotides, the CDR3 is TGCGCCAGCAGCTTGGACCCTGACAGGGTCTTATATGGCTACACCTTC.

In this sample, this clone turned up a few times. The V call is TRBV19, the J call TRBJ1-2, with a possible D match to TRBD1 (5 bases). Per germline, CDR1 LNHDA and CDR2 SQIVND (reference sequence). CDR3 length: 15 amino acids. V was shortened by 8 bases and J by 4 bases, with 20 bases between the two germline ends. The CDR3 reads CASAAYSAGGYGYTF. In DNA form, the CDR3 reads TGTGCCAGTGCGGCCTATTCGGCGGGGGGCTATGGCTACACCTTC.